This T cell receptor (beta chain) was identified during a study of T cells in tuberculosis. Study at large: A South African cohort included IGRA-negative adolescents, latently infected IGRA-positive adolescents and adults with active tuberculosis. Overall study results and limits: The TCR-beta difference was not significant; alpha differences partly reflected length. Active tuberculosis TCR-alpha repertoires lay closer to GMM-specific TCRs than IGRA-negative controls, suggesting clonal expansion.

Turning to this clone: As yet, its antigen is unknown.

The CDR3 contains 15 residues. The germline V gene has CDR1 SGDLS and CDR2 YYNGEE. V was pared by 0 bases and J by 0 bases, with 0 bases of the junction left unmatched. Assay: immunoSEQ multiplex PCR; the TCRdb copy retains only in-frame clones and omits some. The sample consists of tens of thousands of clones, about 95% of them appearing once. The TCR was taken from a donor between 10 and 35 years old with latent tuberculosis or without tuberculosis infection. Sequenced material: PBMCs. The chain couples TRBV9 to TRBJ2-3; 8 bases match TRBD2. DNA of the CDR3: TGTGCCAGCAGCGTAGTAGCGGGAAGCACAGATACGCAGTATTTT. Translating gives CASSVVAGSTDTQYF. The variable domain in full, completed from reference TRBV9 and TRBJ2-3, reads DSGVTQTPKHLITATGQRVTLRCSPRSGDLSVYWYQQSLDQGLQFLIQYYNGEERAKGNILERFSAQQFPDLHSELNLSSLELGDSALYFCASSVVAGSTDTQYFGPGTRLTVL.